The T cell receptor (beta chain) described here comes from a study of blood T cell repertoires in COVID-19. Study as a whole: Some COVID-19 samples were acute and others convalescent; all came from the United States, Italy and Spain.

The CDR3 is 16 amino acids. Per the germline V gene, CDR1 is SNHLY and CDR2 is FYNNEI. V shed 6 bases, J shed 2 bases, and the junction held 3 bases outside the gene matches. Study processing details: Reference gene primer amplification in the assay estimated nucleated cell counts. Profiling relied on immunoSEQ multiplex PCR, and the TCRdb table lists in-frame clones only, not all of them. The DNA gave D and trimming, while V, J and clone size come from that table. The sample lists about 480,000 clones, about nine tenths occurring once. Membership in each cohort depended on participant-reported clinical history.

Sequencing was done on a sample of PBMCs or T cells enriched from blood (not recorded which). The TCR originated in a woman in her sixties who had recovered from COVID-19. The V call is TRBV2, the J call TRBJ2-1; 14 nucleotides agree with TRBD2. As DNA, the CDR3 is TGTGCCAGCAGGGGGACTAGCGGGGGCACCTACAATGAGCAGTTCTTC. Its translation: CASRGTSGGTYNEQFF.